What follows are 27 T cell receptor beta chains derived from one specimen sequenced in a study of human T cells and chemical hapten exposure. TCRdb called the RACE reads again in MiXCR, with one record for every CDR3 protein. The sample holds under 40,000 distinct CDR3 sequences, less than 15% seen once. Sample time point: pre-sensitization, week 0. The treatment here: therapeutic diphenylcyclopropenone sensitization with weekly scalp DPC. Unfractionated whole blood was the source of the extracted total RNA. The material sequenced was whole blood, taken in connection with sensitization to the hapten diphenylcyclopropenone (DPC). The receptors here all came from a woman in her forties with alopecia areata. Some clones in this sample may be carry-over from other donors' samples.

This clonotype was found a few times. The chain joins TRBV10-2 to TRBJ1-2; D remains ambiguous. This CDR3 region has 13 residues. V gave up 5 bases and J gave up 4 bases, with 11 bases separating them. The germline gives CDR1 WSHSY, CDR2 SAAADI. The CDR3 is CASSYTEGYGYTF. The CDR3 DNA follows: TGCGCCAGCAGTTACACAGAGGGCTATGGCTACACCTTC.

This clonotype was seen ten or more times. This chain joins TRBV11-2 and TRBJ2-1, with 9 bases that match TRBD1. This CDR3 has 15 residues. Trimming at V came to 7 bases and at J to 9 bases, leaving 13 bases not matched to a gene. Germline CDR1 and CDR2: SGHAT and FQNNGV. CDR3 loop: CASTRPGQGRGEQFF. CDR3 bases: TGTGCCAGCACCCGACCGGGACAGGGTAGGGGTGAGCAGTTCTTC.

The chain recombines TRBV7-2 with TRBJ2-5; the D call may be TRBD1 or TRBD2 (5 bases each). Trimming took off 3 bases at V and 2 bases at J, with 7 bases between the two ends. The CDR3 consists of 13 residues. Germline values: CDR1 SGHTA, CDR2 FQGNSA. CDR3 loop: CASSLGPQETQYF. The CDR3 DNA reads TGTGCCAGCAGCTTGGGACCACAAGAGACCCAGTACTTC.

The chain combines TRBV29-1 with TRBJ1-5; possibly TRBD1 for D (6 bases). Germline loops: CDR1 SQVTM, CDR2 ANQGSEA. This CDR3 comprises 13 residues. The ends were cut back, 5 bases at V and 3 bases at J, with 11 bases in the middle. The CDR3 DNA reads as TGCAGCGTTAACACAGGGTACAATCAGCCCCAGCATTTT. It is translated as CSVNTGYNQPQHF.

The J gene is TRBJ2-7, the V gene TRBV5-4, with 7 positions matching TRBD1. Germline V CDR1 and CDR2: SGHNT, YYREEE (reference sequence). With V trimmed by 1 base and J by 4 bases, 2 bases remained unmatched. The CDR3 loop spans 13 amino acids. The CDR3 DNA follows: TGTGCCAGCAGCTTGACAGGGGAATACGAGCAGTACTTC. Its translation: CASSLTGEYEQYF.

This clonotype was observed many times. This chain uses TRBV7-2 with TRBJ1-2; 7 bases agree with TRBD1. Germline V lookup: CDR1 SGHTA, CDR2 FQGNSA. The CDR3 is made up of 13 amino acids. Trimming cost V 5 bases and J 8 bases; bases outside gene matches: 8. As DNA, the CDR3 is TGTGCCAGCAGCATTGACAGGGAAGGAGGCTACACCTTC. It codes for CASSIDREGGYTF.

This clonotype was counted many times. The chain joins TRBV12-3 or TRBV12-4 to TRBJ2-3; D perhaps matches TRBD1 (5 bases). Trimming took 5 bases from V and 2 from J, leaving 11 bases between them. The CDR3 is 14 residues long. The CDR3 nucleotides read TGTGCCAGCAGTCCCAGGGCCAACACAGATACGCAGTATTTT. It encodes CASSPRANTDTQYF.

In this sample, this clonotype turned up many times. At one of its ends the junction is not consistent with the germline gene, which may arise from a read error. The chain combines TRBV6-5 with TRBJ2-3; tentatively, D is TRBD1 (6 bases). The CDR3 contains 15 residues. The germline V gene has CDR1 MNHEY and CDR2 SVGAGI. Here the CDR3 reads CASSYSIRDKDLSLF. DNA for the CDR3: TGTGCCAGCAGTTACTCGATCCGGGACAAGGACCTATCCCTATTT.

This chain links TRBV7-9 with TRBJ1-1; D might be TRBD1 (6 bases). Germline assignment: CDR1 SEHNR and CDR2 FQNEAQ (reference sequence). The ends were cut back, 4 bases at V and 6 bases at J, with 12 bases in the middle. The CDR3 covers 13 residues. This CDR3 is CASSYYRESEAFF. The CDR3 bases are TGTGCCAGCAGCTACTACAGGGAATCTGAAGCTTTCTTT. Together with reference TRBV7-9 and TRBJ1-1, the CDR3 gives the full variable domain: DTGVSQNPRHKITKRGQNVTFRCDPISEHNRLYWYRQTLGQGPEFLTYFQNEAQLEKSRLLSDRFSAERPKGSFSTLEIQRTEQGDSAMYLCASSYYRESEAFFGQGTRLTVV.

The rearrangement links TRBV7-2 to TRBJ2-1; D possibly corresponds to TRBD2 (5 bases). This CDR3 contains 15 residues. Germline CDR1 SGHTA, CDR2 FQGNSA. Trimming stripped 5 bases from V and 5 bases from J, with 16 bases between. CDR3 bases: TGTGCCAGCAGCCTGACTCTCCGAGGGCACAATGAGCAGTTCTTC. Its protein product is CASSLTLRGHNEQFF.

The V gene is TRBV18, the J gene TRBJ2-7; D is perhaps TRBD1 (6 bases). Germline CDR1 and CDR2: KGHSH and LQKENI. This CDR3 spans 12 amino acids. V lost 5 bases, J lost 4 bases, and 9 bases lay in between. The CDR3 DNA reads TGTGCCAGCTCATCGCAGGGGTACGAGCAGTACTTC. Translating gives CASSSQGYEQYF.

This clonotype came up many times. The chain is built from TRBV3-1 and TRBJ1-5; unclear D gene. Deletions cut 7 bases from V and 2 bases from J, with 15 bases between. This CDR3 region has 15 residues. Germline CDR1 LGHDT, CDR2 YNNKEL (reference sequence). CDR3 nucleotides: TGTGCCAGCACCCTTGGGGTCACAGGCAATCAGCCCCAGCATTTT. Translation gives CASTLGVTGNQPQHF.

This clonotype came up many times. The CDR3 bases are TGTGCCAGCAGCTTCACGGAGTACAATGAGCAGTTCTTC. It translates to CASSFTEYNEQFF. This chain connects TRBV7-2 to TRBJ2-1; no firm D call. Germline CDR1 SGHTA, CDR2 FQGNSA. Trimming took 3 bases from V and 4 from J, leaving 7 bases between them. This CDR3 has 13 amino acids.

The CDR3 DNA reads TGCGCCAGCAGCCAAGTGGCAGGGGCCCTCTATGGCTACACCTTC. Translation gives CASSQVAGALYGYTF. The genes are TRBV4-3 and TRBJ1-2; D might be TRBD1 (6 bases). Trimming removed 1 base at V and 4 bases at J, with 13 bases between. Germline-derived CDR1 and CDR2 are LGHNA and YSLEER. The CDR3 totals 15 residues.

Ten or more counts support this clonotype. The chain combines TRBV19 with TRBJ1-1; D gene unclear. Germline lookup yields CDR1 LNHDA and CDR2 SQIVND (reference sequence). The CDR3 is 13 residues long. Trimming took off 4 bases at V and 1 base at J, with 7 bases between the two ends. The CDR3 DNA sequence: TGTGCCAGTAGTAGTTCTAGGAACACTGAAGCTTTCTTT. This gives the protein CASSSSRNTEAFF.

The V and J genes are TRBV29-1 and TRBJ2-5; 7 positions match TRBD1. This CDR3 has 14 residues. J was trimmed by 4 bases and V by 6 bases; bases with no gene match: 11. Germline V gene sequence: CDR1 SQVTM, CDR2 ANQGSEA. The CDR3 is CSVRQGSLGETQYF. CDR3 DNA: TGCAGCGTCCGACAGGGAAGTTTAGGAGAGACCCAGTACTTC.

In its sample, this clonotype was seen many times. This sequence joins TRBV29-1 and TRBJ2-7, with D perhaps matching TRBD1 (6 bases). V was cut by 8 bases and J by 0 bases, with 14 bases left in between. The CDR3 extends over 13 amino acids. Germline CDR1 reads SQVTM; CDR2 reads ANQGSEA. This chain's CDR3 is CSTRQASSYEQYF. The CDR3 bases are TGCAGCACGAGACAGGCAAGCTCCTACGAGCAGTACTTC.

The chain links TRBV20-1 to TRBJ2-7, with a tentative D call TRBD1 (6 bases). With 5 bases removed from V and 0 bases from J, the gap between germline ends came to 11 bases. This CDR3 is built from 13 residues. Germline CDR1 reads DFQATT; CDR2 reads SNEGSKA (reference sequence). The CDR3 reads CSAPDRYSYEQYF. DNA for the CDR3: TGCAGTGCTCCAGACAGGTACTCCTACGAGCAGTACTTC.

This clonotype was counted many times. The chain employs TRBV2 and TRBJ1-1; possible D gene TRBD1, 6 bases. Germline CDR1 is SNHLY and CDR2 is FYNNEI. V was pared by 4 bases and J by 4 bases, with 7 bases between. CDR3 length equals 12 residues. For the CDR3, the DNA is TGTGCCAGCAGTGGACAGGTCACTGAAGCTTTCTTT. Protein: CASSGQVTEAFF.

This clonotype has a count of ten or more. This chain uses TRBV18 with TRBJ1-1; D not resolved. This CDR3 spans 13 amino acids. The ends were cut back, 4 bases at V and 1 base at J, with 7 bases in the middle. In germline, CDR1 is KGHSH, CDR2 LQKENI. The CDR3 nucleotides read TGTGCCAGCTCACTTGACGGGAACACTGAAGCTTTCTTT. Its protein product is CASSLDGNTEAFF.

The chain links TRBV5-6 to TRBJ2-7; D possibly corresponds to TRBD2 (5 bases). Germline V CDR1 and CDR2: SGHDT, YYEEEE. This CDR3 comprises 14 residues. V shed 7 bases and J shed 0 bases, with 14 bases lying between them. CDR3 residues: CASGPAGASYEQYF. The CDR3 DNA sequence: TGTGCCAGCGGGCCCGCGGGCGCCTCCTACGAGCAGTACTTC.

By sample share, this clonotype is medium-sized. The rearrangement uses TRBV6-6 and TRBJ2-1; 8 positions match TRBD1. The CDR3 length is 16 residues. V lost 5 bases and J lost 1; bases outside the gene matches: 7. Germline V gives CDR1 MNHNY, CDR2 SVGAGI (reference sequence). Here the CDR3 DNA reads TGTGCCAGCAGTCGCGGACAGGGTCAATCCTACAATGAGCAGTTCTTC. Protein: CASSRGQGQSYNEQFF.

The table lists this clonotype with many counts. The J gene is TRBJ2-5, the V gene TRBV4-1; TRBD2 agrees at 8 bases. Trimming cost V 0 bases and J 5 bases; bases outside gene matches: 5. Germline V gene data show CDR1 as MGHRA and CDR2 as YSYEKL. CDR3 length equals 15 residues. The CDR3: CASSQEGTSVETQYF. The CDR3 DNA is TGCGCCAGCAGCCAAGAGGGGACTAGTGTTGAGACCCAGTACTTC.

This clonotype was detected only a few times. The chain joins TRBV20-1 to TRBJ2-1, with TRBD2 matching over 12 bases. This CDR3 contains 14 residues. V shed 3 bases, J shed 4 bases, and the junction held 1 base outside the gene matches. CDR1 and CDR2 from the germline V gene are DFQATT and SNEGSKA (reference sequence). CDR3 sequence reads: CSARTSGSYNEQFF. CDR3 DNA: TGCAGTGCTAGGACTAGCGGGAGTTACAATGAGCAGTTCTTC.

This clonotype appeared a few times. The CDR3 DNA reads TGTGCCAGCAGCTTAGAGGGCGTATGGGGCTCCACTGAAGCTTTCTTT. This codes for CASSLEGVWGSTEAFF. This sequence joins TRBV7-2 and TRBJ1-1; weak D call: TRBD1 (5 bases). This CDR3 is 16 amino acids long. CDR1 is SGHTA and CDR2 is FQGNSA in the germline V gene. Trimming removed 1 base at V and 4 bases at J, with 16 bases between. Variable domain in full (rest from reference TRBV7-2 and TRBJ1-1): GAGVSQSPSNKVTEKGKDVELRCDPISGHTALYWYRQSLGQGLEFLIYFQGNSAPDKSGLPSDRFSAERTGGSVSTLTIQRTQQEDSAVYLCASSLEGVWGSTEAFFGQGTRLTVV.

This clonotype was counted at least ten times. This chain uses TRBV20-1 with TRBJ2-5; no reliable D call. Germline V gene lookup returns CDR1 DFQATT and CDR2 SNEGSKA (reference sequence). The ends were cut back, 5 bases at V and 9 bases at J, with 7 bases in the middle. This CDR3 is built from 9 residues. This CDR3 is CSAGSAQYF. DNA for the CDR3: TGCAGTGCTGGATCGGCCCAGTACTTC.

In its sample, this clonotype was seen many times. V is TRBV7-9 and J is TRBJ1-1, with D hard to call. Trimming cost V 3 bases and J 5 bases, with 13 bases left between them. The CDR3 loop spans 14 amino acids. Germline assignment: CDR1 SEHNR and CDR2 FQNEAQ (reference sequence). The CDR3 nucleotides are TGTGCCAGCAGCTTCGTTTCCCCGAGGACTGAAGCTTTCTTT. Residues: CASSFVSPRTEAFF.